This T cell receptor (beta chain) was found in a study of cytomegalovirus exposure and HLA in healthy donors. Primers included in the PCR were 60 Vbeta and 13 Jbeta primers. Profiled with immunoSEQ multiplex PCR; TCRdb holds only in-frame clones, not every one. The sample records nearly 200,000 clones, roughly 80% being singletons. J was trimmed by 8 bases and V by 0 bases; bases with no gene match: 5. The CDR3 has 14 residues. Germline assignment: CDR1 SGDLS and CDR2 YYNGEE. The TCR originated in a woman aged 25 to 45 in good health and CMV-seropositive. The chain uses TRBV9 and TRBJ2-3; 8 bases agree with TRBD2. The sequencing input was PBMCs. CDR3 nucleotide sequence: TGTGCCAGCAGCGTAGAGCCAGCGGGAGCTACGCAGTATTTT. Translated, it gives CASSVEPAGATQYF.